The 2 T cell receptor beta chains reported below all come from one sample, sequenced in a study of Graves' ophthalmopathy and Graves' hyperthyroidism. CDR3 regions of TCR beta were amplified from RNA transcripts. Second-round multiplex PCR followed a first-round RT-PCR using HTBI primers. MiXCR, applied by TCRdb to the multiplex PCR reads, yields one record per CDR3 protein. The sample has 340,000 or so distinct CDR3 sequences; roughly a sixth are singletons. Sample: peripheral blood. Receptor source: an adult man with Graves' ophthalmopathy.

The chain recombines TRBV20-1 with TRBJ1-5; 7 bases agree with TRBD1. The CDR3 has 15 amino acids. The germline V gene has CDR1 DFQATT and CDR2 SNEGSKA (reference sequence). After removal of 2 bases from V and 6 bases from J, the junction contained 10 bases not matched to a gene. The CDR3, as DNA: TGCAGTGCTAGACGGGGCGACAGGGTTAGTCAGCCCCAGCATTTT. Protein sequence: CSARRGDRVSQPQHF.

This clonotype has at least ten counts. The CDR3 protein is CASSPQPYLPEQYF. Here the CDR3 DNA reads TGTGCCAGCAGCCCCCAACCATACTTGCCCGAGCAGTACTTC. The chain links TRBV7-3 to TRBJ2-7; D remains unclear. Trimming left V 5 bases short and J 6 bases short, with 17 bases between. This CDR3 is 14 amino acids long. From germline, CDR1 is SGHTA and CDR2 FQGTGA.